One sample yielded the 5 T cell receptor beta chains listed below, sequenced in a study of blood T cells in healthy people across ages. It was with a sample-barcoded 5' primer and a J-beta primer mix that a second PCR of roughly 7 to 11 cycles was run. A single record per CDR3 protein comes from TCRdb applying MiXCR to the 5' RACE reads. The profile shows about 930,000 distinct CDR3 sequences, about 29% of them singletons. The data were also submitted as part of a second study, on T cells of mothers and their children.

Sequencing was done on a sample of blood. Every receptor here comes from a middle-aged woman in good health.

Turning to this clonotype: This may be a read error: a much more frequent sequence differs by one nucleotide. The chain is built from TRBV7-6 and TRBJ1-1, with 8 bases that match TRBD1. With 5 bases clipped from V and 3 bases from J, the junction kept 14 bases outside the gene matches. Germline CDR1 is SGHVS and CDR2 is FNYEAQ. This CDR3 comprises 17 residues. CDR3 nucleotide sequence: TGTGCCAGCAGCGAAGTGGGACAGGCCCCGTCGGACACTGAAGCTTTCTTT. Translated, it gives CASSEVGQAPSDTEAFF.

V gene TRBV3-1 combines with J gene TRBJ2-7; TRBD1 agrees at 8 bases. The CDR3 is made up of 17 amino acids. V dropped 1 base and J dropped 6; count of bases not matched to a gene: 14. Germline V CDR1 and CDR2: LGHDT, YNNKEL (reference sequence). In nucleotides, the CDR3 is TGTGCCAGCAGCCAAGGAAGTTTTCAGGGGGCATCTGGCGAGCAGTACTTC. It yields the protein CASSQGSFQGASGEQYF.

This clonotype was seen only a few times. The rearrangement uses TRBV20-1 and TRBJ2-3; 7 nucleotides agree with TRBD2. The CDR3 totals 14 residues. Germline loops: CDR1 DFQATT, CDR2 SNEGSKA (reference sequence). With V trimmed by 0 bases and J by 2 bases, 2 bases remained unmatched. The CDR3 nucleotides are TGCAGTGCTAGAGAGCGGGGGAACACAGATACGCAGTATTTT. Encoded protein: CSARERGNTDTQYF.

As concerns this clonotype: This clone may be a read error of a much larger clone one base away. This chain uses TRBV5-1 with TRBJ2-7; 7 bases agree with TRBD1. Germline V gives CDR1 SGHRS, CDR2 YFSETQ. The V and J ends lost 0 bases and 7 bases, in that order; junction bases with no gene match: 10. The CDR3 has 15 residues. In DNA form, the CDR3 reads TGCGCCAGCAGCTTGGAGGACAGGACCTACAATGAGCAGTACTTC. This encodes CASSLEDRTYNEQYF.

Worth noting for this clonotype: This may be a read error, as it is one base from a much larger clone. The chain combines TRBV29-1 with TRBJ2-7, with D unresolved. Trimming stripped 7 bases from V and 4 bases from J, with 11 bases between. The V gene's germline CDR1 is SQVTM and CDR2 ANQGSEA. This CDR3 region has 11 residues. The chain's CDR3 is CSAYGYYEQYF. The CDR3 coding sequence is TGCAGCGCCTACGGTTATTACGAGCAGTACTTC.